The next 31 T cell receptor beta chains were all read from a single sample in a study of blood T cells in healthy people across ages. Sample-barcoded 5' priming and a J-beta primer mix drove a second PCR of roughly 7 to 11 cycles. TCRdb called the 5' RACE reads again in MiXCR, with one record for every CDR3 protein. The table shows about 1,800,000 distinct CDR3 sequences, with roughly 28% occurring only once. Input material: blood. Receptors were obtained from a woman aged 30 to 39 in good health.

The CDR3 region is CASSLYAGNIQYF. CDR3 nucleotide sequence: TGTGCCAGCAGTTTATATGCGGGAAACATTCAGTACTTC. This chain joins TRBV28 and TRBJ2-4; TRBD2 is a possible D gene (5 bases). Deletions cut 1 base from V and 6 bases from J, with 7 bases between. The length of the CDR3 is 13 residues. Germline CDR1 is MDHEN and CDR2 is SYDVKM.

Remarks on this clonotype: A read error may be the cause here, since a much bigger clone is one base away. The chain uses TRBV29-1 and TRBJ2-1; D is unresolved. Germline loops: CDR1 SQVTM, CDR2 ANQGSEA. Trimming shortened V by 7 bases and J by 5 bases, and 12 bases separated the two germline ends. The CDR3 is made up of 12 amino acids. CDR3 sequence reads: CSGALWNNEQFF. As DNA, the CDR3 is TGCAGCGGCGCCCTTTGGAACAATGAGCAGTTCTTC.

This clonotype has more than one count but fewer than ten. The rearrangement joins TRBV27 to TRBJ2-3, with 9 bases identical to TRBD2. Germline V gene data show CDR1 as MNHEY and CDR2 as SMNVEV (reference sequence). This CDR3 has 16 amino acids. V gave up 4 bases and J gave up 2 bases; unmatched junction bases: 7. CDR3 amino acids: CASSSRLAAFTDTQYF. CDR3 coding DNA: TGTGCCAGCAGTTCCCGACTAGCGGCTTTCACAGATACGCAGTATTTT.

This chain joins TRBV5-1 and TRBJ2-1, with 7 nucleotides matching TRBD2. Per the germline V gene, CDR1 is SGHRS and CDR2 is YFSETQ. The CDR3 is 13 residues long. With V trimmed by 0 bases and J by 9 bases, 3 bases remained unmatched. This chain's CDR3 is CASSLGVAGEQFF. For the CDR3, the DNA is TGCGCCAGCAGCTTGGGGGTAGCGGGTGAGCAGTTCTTC.

Worth noting for this clonotype: Since no conserved phenylalanine or tryptophan closes the CDR3, a read error is the likely cause. The chain recombines TRBV5-5 with TRBJ2-1; perhaps TRBD2 as D (6 bases). V lost 2 bases, J lost 7 bases, and 25 bases lay in between. This CDR3 contains 18 residues. Looked up from germline, CDR1 is SGHKS and CDR2 is YYEKEE (reference sequence). The CDR3 loop is CASSFLLDALGLWNEQFL. The CDR3 region has the DNA TGTGCCAGCAGCTTCCTCCTGGACGCATTGGGACTGTGGAATGAGCAGTTCTTA.

This clonotype was seen only a few times. The chain uses TRBV4-1 and TRBJ2-1, with 12 bases identical to TRBD2. This CDR3 is 17 amino acids long. Germline-derived CDR1 and CDR2 are MGHRA and YSYEKL. Trimming cost V 6 bases and J 0 bases; bases outside gene matches: 6. This CDR3 is CASSRTSGTPSYNEQFF. CDR3 nucleotides: TGCGCCAGCAGTCGGACTAGCGGGACGCCCTCCTACAATGAGCAGTTCTTC.

The chain recombines TRBV12-3 or TRBV12-4 with TRBJ1-2; TRBD1 is a possible D gene (5 bases). This CDR3 has 13 residues. V was clipped by 7 bases and J by 4 bases, with 13 bases between them. The CDR3 DNA is TGTGCCAGCAATGATGGGACGGGCTATGGCTACACCTTC. It codes for CASNDGTGYGYTF.

The rearrangement links TRBV2 to TRBJ2-1, with 11 positions matching TRBD2. V was pared by 3 bases and J by 10 bases, with 8 bases of the junction left unmatched. CDR1 SNHLY and CDR2 FYNNEI come from the germline V gene. The CDR3 is 15 residues long. CDR3 nucleotide sequence: TGTGCCAGCAGTGAGCGGCTAGCGGGGGGTCGGGAGCAGTTCTTC. Its translation: CASSERLAGGREQFF.

This clonotype occurred a few times. J is TRBJ2-7 and V is TRBV6-6, with TRBD1 matching 7 bases. This CDR3 has 15 amino acids. The ends lost 5 bases at V and 2 bases at J; junction bases unmatched: 9. CDR1 and CDR2 from the germline V gene are MNHNY and SVGAGI (reference sequence). The CDR3 nucleotides are TGTGCCAGCAGTGACCCAGGGGGTCGGGCCTACGAGCAGTACTTC. Translation: CASSDPGGRAYEQYF.

The table lists this clonotype with a few counts. The chain uses TRBV12-3 or TRBV12-4 and TRBJ2-3; TRBD2 agrees at 11 bases. This CDR3 is 18 amino acids long. J was trimmed by 2 bases and V by 8 bases; bases with no gene match: 15. CDR3 protein: CASYTLAGGFTYTDTQYF. The DNA of the CDR3 is TGTGCCAGCTATACGCTAGCGGGAGGTTTCACCTACACAGATACGCAGTATTTT.

This clonotype was seen only a few times. This sequence joins TRBV10-3 and TRBJ1-1; no clear D. The CDR3 sequence is 11 residues long. V dropped 6 bases and J dropped 7 bases, with 9 bases sitting between them. CDR1 ENHRY and CDR2 SYGVKD come from the germline V gene. In nucleotides, the CDR3 is TGTGCCATCAGCGGCCAGAGTGAAGCTTTCTTT. Translating it yields CAISGQSEAFF.

At least ten counts were recorded for this clonotype. The J gene is TRBJ2-7, the V gene TRBV12-3 or TRBV12-4, with TRBD2 identical over 8 bases. Trimming removed 2 bases from V and 6 bases from J; junction bases left unmatched: 3. CDR3 length: 13 amino acids. The CDR3 spells CASSLSGSREQYF. The CDR3 DNA is TGTGCCAGCAGTTTAAGCGGGAGTCGCGAGCAGTACTTC.

This clonotype came up many times. This sequence joins TRBV20-1 and TRBJ2-7; D is possibly TRBD1 (5 bases). In germline, CDR1 is DFQATT, CDR2 SNEGSKA (reference sequence). The length of the CDR3 is 13 residues. V was clipped by 2 bases and J by 1 base, with 9 bases between them. The CDR3: CSARQGRSYEQYF. CDR3 sequence (DNA): TGCAGTGCTAGACAGGGAAGGTCCTACGAGCAGTACTTC.

With respect to this clonotype: The junction departs from germline at one end; a sequencing error may be responsible. V usage is TRBV28 and J usage is TRBJ2-5; 8 bases agree with TRBD1. CDR1 MDHEN and CDR2 SYDVKM come from the germline V gene. The CDR3 covers 17 residues. The CDR3 region is CAGSSTPGQGWIETQYF. The CDR3 region has the DNA TGTGCCGGCAGTTCCACACCCGGACAGGGATGGATAGAGACCCAGTACTTC.

This clonotype was seen a few times. The chain joins TRBV5-4 to TRBJ2-1; a possible D gene is TRBD2 (6 bases). V was pared by 1 base and J by 9 bases, with 14 bases between. CDR1 SGHNT and CDR2 YYREEE come from the germline V gene (reference sequence). This CDR3 region has 14 residues. This CDR3 is CASSLMAREGEQFF. CDR3 in DNA: TGTGCCAGCAGCTTGATGGCGCGGGAAGGTGAGCAGTTCTTC.

With respect to this clonotype: Possible read error: a much larger clone is one base away. This chain links TRBV10-3 with TRBJ2-1; 11 nucleotides agree with TRBD2. V shed 10 bases, J shed 10 bases, and the junction held 9 bases outside the gene matches. Germline loops: CDR1 ENHRY, CDR2 SYGVKD. The CDR3 has 13 amino acids. The CDR3 here is CATDSGGVSEQFF. As DNA, the CDR3 is TGTGCCACCGATAGCGGGGGGGTTTCCGAGCAGTTCTTC.

The V call is TRBV6-1, the J call TRBJ2-3; TRBD1 agrees at 8 bases. The V gene's germline CDR1 is MNHNS and CDR2 SASEGT. Unmatched junction bases numbered 2, after V lost 7 bases and J lost 2 bases. This CDR3 contains 13 residues. The CDR3 loop is CASKDRVTDTQYF. DNA of the CDR3: TGTGCCAGCAAGGACAGGGTCACAGATACGCAGTATTTT.

This rearrangement joins TRBV7-9 to TRBJ1-5, with TRBD1 matching over 8 bases. Germline V gene data show CDR1 as SEHNR and CDR2 as FQNEAQ (reference sequence). The CDR3 sequence is 15 residues long. Unmatched junction bases numbered 7, after V lost 5 bases and J lost 4 bases. This chain's CDR3 is CASSQGASFNQPQHF. DNA for the CDR3: TGTGCCAGCAGCCAGGGGGCGTCTTTTAATCAGCCCCAGCATTTT.

This clonotype occurred many times. The genes are TRBV15 and TRBJ2-1; 12 bases match TRBD1. Germline CDR1 is LNHNV and CDR2 is YYDKDF (reference sequence). The trim removed 5 bases at V and 8 bases at J, leaving 4 bases unmatched. The CDR3 consists of 14 residues. The CDR3, as DNA: TGTGCCACCAGCGGGGGACAGGGGGCATATGAGCAGTTCTTC. It yields the protein CATSGGQGAYEQFF.

The chain uses TRBV14 and TRBJ2-1, with 13 bases identical to TRBD2. The V gene's germline CDR1 is SGHDN and CDR2 FVKESK. Germline trimming cut 8 bases from V and 10 bases from J; bases unmatched to any gene: 2. CDR3 size: 12 residues. CDR3 DNA sequence: TGTGCCAGCGCGGGACTAGCGGGAGAGCAGTTCTTC. This translates into CASAGLAGEQFF.

The chain's CDR3 is CASLVNTEAFF. Written as DNA, the CDR3 is TGTGCCAGTCTAGTGAACACTGAAGCTTTCTTT. The chain carries TRBV19 and TRBJ1-1; D is unresolved. Between the trimmed V and J ends, which lost 8 bases and 0 bases, there was a span of 4 bases. The CDR3 consists of 11 residues. Germline-derived CDR1 and CDR2 are LNHDA and SQIVND (reference sequence).

The CDR3 loop reads CASSYSPGASASPLHF. The CDR3 DNA is TGTGCCAGCAGTTACTCACCGGGGGCTAGCGCTTCACCCCTCCACTTT. The V gene is TRBV6-5, the J gene TRBJ1-6, with D perhaps matching TRBD1 (6 bases). V was shortened by 0 bases and J by 9 bases, with 15 bases between the two germline ends. The length of the CDR3 is 16 residues. Germline CDR1 is MNHEY and CDR2 is SVGAGI.

This clonotype has ten or more counts. J is TRBJ2-5 and V is TRBV24-1; 13 bases are shared with TRBD2. The ends lost 2 bases at V and 1 base at J; junction bases unmatched: 6. Germline V gene lookup returns CDR1 KGHDR and CDR2 SFDVKD. The CDR3 has 18 amino acids. The CDR3 DNA follows: TGTGCCACCAGTGATTCCCGGGGACTAGCGGGGACCCAAGAGACCCAGTACTTC. This codes for CATSDSRGLAGTQETQYF.

This clonotype was seen a few times. The chain carries TRBV15 and TRBJ2-1; no reliable D call. The CDR3 totals 13 residues. The V gene's germline CDR1 is LNHNV and CDR2 YYDKDF (reference sequence). V was pared by 3 bases and J by 4 bases, with 7 bases between. CDR3 nucleotides: TGTGCCACCAGCAGGGGGAAGTACAATGAGCAGTTCTTC. It yields the protein CATSRGKYNEQFF.

This clonotype was seen repeatedly, ten times or more. This chain joins TRBV27 and TRBJ2-7; a possible D gene is TRBD2 (6 bases). Trimming took 5 bases from V and 7 from J, leaving 24 bases between them. The CDR3 is 16 amino acids. Germline values: CDR1 MNHEY, CDR2 SMNVEV (reference sequence). This chain's CDR3 is CASSAQATRTKGEQYF. In nucleotides, the CDR3 is TGTGCCAGCAGTGCGCAGGCGACTAGAACTAAGGGAGAGCAGTACTTC.

This clonotype appeared a few times. The J gene is TRBJ2-1, the V gene TRBV5-1; weak D call: TRBD2 (6 bases). The CDR3 contains 15 residues. With 1 base removed from V and 2 bases from J, the gap between germline ends came to 10 bases. The germline V gene has CDR1 SGHRS and CDR2 YFSETQ. CDR3 DNA sequence: TGCGCCAGCAGCTTGACGGGAGTTGCCTACAATGAGCAGTTCTTC. Translated, it gives CASSLTGVAYNEQFF.

This clonotype has at least ten counts. The V call is TRBV20-1, the J call TRBJ2-7; D might be TRBD1 (5 bases). This CDR3 spans 13 amino acids. The V gene's germline CDR1 is DFQATT and CDR2 SNEGSKA (reference sequence). Trimming removed 2 bases at V and 6 bases at J, with 14 bases between. The CDR3 loop reads CSARFPDRIEQYF. The CDR3 bases are TGCAGTGCTAGATTTCCAGACAGAATCGAGCAGTACTTC.

This chain uses TRBV4-2 with TRBJ1-2, with D perhaps TRBD1 (6 bases). The length of the CDR3 is 17 residues. Trimming took off 5 bases at V and 2 bases at J, with 21 bases between the two ends. In germline, CDR1 is LGHNA, CDR2 YNFKEQ. The CDR3 sequence is CASSLAEVRRGNYGYTF. The CDR3 nucleotides are TGTGCCAGCAGCTTGGCAGAAGTAAGGAGGGGGAACTATGGCTACACCTTC.

This clonotype was recorded once. A read error is possible here, since a much larger clone lies one base away. The CDR3 DNA is TGTGCCAGCAGCTTAGGGACTAGCGGGGGCACAGATGCGCAGTATTTT. Translation gives CASSLGTSGGTDAQYF. The chain uses TRBV7-3 and TRBJ2-3; 14 bases agree with TRBD2. This CDR3 has 16 residues. The germline V gene encodes CDR1 SGHTA and CDR2 FQGTGA.

The chain joins TRBV5-4 to TRBJ2-3; D is unresolved. Germline V lookup: CDR1 SGHNT, CDR2 YYREEE (reference sequence). The CDR3 is made up of 14 amino acids. V shed 1 base and J shed 1 base, with 7 bases lying between them. The CDR3 DNA follows: TGTGCCAGCAGCTTGACCGAGGGCACAGATACGCAGTATTTT. Translating gives CASSLTEGTDTQYF.

The chain employs TRBV18 and TRBJ2-7; the D gene is possibly TRBD1 (5 bases). The germline V gene encodes CDR1 KGHSH and CDR2 LQKENI. The CDR3 is 14 amino acids. V was cut by 8 bases and J by 3 bases, with 17 bases left in between. In DNA form, the CDR3 reads TGTGCCAGCACCGAGTCTACAGGAAGCTACGAGCAGTACTTC. Its translation: CASTESTGSYEQYF.